This record covers a single TCR beta chain. Its antigen is as yet unknown. The PCR ran on 60 Vbeta and 13 Jbeta primers. This table comes from immunoSEQ multiplex PCR, and its TCRdb copy is limited to in-frame clones, with some not included. The data hold around 160,000 clones, with around 68% observed a single time. After removal of 3 bases from V and 3 bases from J, the junction contained 8 bases not matched to a gene. Per the germline V gene, CDR1 is SGHRS and CDR2 is YFSETQ. The CDR3 is made up of 16 amino acids. These data originate in a study of cytomegalovirus exposure and HLA in healthy donors. About the study: An early release of data contained around 80 million unique TCRs, which came from HLA-typed donors.

Regarding the study as a whole: TRBV6-2, TRBV6-3 and some other V segments were excluded as indistinguishable.

The material sequenced was PBMCs. The chain combines TRBV5-1 with TRBJ2-3; TRBD1 matches 9 bases. The TCR sequence derives from a middle-aged man in good health and CMV-seronegative. The CDR3 bases are TGCGCCAGCAGCTCGGAAGACAGGGGGATAACAGATACGCAGTATTTT. Its protein product is CASSSEDRGITDTQYF.